This T cell receptor beta chain was observed in a study of blood T cell repertoires in COVID-19. Study overall: Collection of acute and convalescent COVID-19 samples took place in the United States, Italy and Spain. Sources were T cells, B-cell-depleted T cells, or PBMCs; the material itself was cDNA or gDNA.

Authors' data handling: The assay estimated nucleated cells by amplifying reference gene primers. Method: immunoSEQ multiplex PCR; TCRdb's copy keeps in-frame clones and lacks some. V, J and clone size are those of that table, while D and trimming were read from the DNA. Found here are roughly 70,000 clones, 86% of them singletons; the top ten hold 3.9%. In the case of this clone: Distinct nucleotide sequences in the sample also encode this CDR3.

Trimming removed 4 bases at V and 5 bases at J, with 12 bases between. Germline CDR1 is SGHRS and CDR2 is YFSETQ. This CDR3 has 13 residues. This TCR derives from a man between 65 and 79 years old with active COVID-19. Sequencing was carried out using peripheral blood. The V and J genes are TRBV5-1 and TRBJ2-5; TRBD2 might be the D (5 bases). The CDR3, as DNA: TGCGCCAGCAGCCCCCGTGCGGGTGAGACCCAGTACTTC. Its protein product is CASSPRAGETQYF.